The entry below describes one T cell receptor beta chain. This clonotype was found a few times. No cognate antigen has been identified for it. Base-call qualities are not available, and no considerably larger clone is one nucleotide away. The data derive from a study of T-cell reconstitution after alpha-beta-depleted transplantation in children (dated by TCRdb to 2016 to 2018). For context, the study as a whole: T-cell immune reconstitution after TCRalphabeta/CD19-depleted allogeneic hematopoietic cell transplantation in children was quantitatively tracked in the study by means of TCR repertoire profiling.

The library relied on PCR. Sequencing instrument: Illumina HiSeq 2500. To normalize quantification of the TCRbeta repertoire, the TCR libraries were built with molecular barcoding that relied on unique molecular identifiers. TCRdb cleaned the public reads at Q25 with fastp, built clones with MiXCR and kept in-frame beta chains. Under each unique CDR3 protein, matching rows form one entry showing the most common genes and DNA. Recorded for this sample are hundreds of thousands of distinct CDR3 sequences; around 12% of them occurred a single time. Approximately 5.4% of the sample lies in the top ten. V sheds 5 bases and J sheds 3 bases, leaving 14 bases between their ends. Measured from the cysteine to the phenylalanine, the CDR3 is 14 residues long. Kept here is only the CDR3 DNA, which spans 42 bases and is read in frame from base 1. The germline V gene provides CDR1 MNHEY and CDR2 SVGAGI.

This receptor was identified in a human donor who donated a stem cell graft to a child with combined immunodeficiency. Recombination connected TRBV6-5 to TRBJ2-7; there is no confident call for the D gene. Sequenced here: PBMCs from the stem cell graft donor, sampled from the stem cell graft. The sequence in DNA is TGTGCCAGCAGTCCCTCAATGGTAAACTACGAGCAGTACTTC. Translated, this gives CASSPSMVNYEQYF.